A single sample is the source of the 25 T cell receptor beta chains below, sequenced in a study of shared clonotypes between healthy human individuals. This table comes from immunoSEQ multiplex PCR, and its TCRdb copy is limited to in-frame clones, with some not included. This table has hundreds of thousands of clones, less than 80% appearing once. The sequenced sample was memory CD4+ T cells sorted from blood. Indicated subset: CD45RA-negative fraction. The origin of the receptors is a woman aged 30 to 39 in good health.

The rearrangement uses TRBV7-9 and TRBJ2-7, with D hard to call. CDR3 length: 15 amino acids. Trimming shortened V by 5 bases and J by 2 bases, and 16 bases separated the two germline ends. Germline CDR1 SEHNR, CDR2 FQNEAQ (reference sequence). The CDR3 DNA reads as TGTGCCAGCAGCCAGTTGGGCGTCCTCACCTACGAGCAGTACTTC. Protein: CASSQLGVLTYEQYF. Using reference TRBV7-9 and TRBJ2-7 for the parts outside the CDR3, the full variable domain is DTGVSQNPRHKITKRGQNVTFRCDPISEHNRLYWYRQTLGQGPEFLTYFQNEAQLEKSRLLSDRFSAERPKGSFSTLEIQRTEQGDSAMYLCASSQLGVLTYEQYFGPGTRLTVT.

This chain links TRBV2 with TRBJ1-4; D is possibly TRBD1 (6 bases). Deletions cut 4 bases from V and 8 bases from J, with 14 bases between. Germline lookup yields CDR1 SNHLY and CDR2 FYNNEI. The CDR3 loop spans 14 amino acids. The CDR3 sequence is CASSVQGSDEKLFF. As DNA, the CDR3 is TGTGCCAGCAGTGTCCAGGGGAGTGACGAAAAACTGTTTTTT.

This clone was seen just once. This sequence joins TRBV5-8 and TRBJ1-4, with D possibly TRBD1 on 5 matching bases. Looked up from germline, CDR1 is SGHTS and CDR2 is YDEGEE. CDR3 length: 14 residues. V lost 7 bases and J 4 bases, leaving 14 bases between the germline ends. The CDR3 sequence is CASALVQVNEKLFF. CDR3 in DNA: TGTGCCAGCGCCTTGGTACAGGTTAATGAAAAACTGTTTTTT.

This clone was recorded a few times. The rearrangement joins TRBV4-2 to TRBJ1-2; D is unresolved. This CDR3 region has 12 residues. Looked up from germline, CDR1 is LGHNA and CDR2 is YNFKEQ. In DNA, the CDR3 is TGTGCTACTAGGTACGAGGTATCCCGCTACACCTTC. Its translation: CATRYEVSRYTF.

The chain carries TRBV2 and TRBJ2-6; TRBD1 matches at 7 bases. The length of the CDR3 is 18 residues. Trimming took 0 bases from V and 0 from J; bases not matched to a gene: 5. CDR1 is SNHLY, CDR2 FYNNEI, per germline. CDR3 sequence: CASSEARDRASGANVLTF. Here the CDR3 DNA reads TGTGCCAGCAGTGAAGCAAGAGACAGGGCCTCTGGGGCCAACGTCCTGACTTTC.

This chain uses TRBV27 with TRBJ2-5, with TRBD2 matching 10 bases. The CDR3 covers 13 residues. Unmatched junction bases numbered 4, after V lost 7 bases and J lost 5 bases. Germline V gives CDR1 MNHEY, CDR2 SMNVEV (reference sequence). CDR3 residues: CASISSGSETQYF. CDR3 nucleotides: TGTGCCAGCATTTCTAGCGGGAGTGAGACCCAGTACTTC.

V and J are TRBV5-4 and TRBJ2-5; TRBD1 agrees at 7 bases. Germline V gene lookup returns CDR1 SGHNT and CDR2 YYREEE (reference sequence). The CDR3 has 15 amino acids. V gave up 4 bases and J gave up 4 bases; unmatched junction bases: 10. The CDR3 nucleotides are TGTGCCAGCAGCGACGCGGCCGGGACAGCAGAGACCCAGTACTTC. Its protein product is CASSDAAGTAETQYF.

To note about this clone: Other DNA sequences in this specimen translate into the identical CDR3. This chain connects TRBV5-1 to TRBJ2-7; 9 nucleotides align to TRBD1. With 2 bases clipped from V and 0 bases from J, the junction kept 0 bases outside the gene matches. Germline lookup yields CDR1 SGHRS and CDR2 YFSETQ. This CDR3 is built from 14 residues. CDR3 sequence reads: CASSLQGASYEQYF. CDR3 in DNA: TGCGCCAGCAGCTTACAGGGGGCCTCCTACGAGCAGTACTTC.

This chain uses TRBV25-1 with TRBJ2-5; D unresolved. V shed 3 bases and J shed 4 bases, with 12 bases lying between them. Germline V gene data show CDR1 as MGHDK and CDR2 as SYGVNS. The CDR3 length is 14 residues. Here the CDR3 reads CASSDLTVSETQYF. The CDR3 DNA reads TGTGCCAGCAGTGACTTAACAGTTTCAGAGACCCAGTACTTC. The full variable domain, its missing parts supplied by reference TRBV25-1 and TRBJ2-5, is EADIYQTPRYLVIGTGKKITLECSQTMGHDKMYWYQQDPGMELHLIHYSYGVNSTEKGDLSSESTVSRIRTEHFPLTLESARPSHTSQYLCASSDLTVSETQYFGPGTRLLVL.

The CDR3 DNA is TGTGCCTGGAGTCCCCAGGTGTACGAGCAGTACTTC. Encoded protein: CAWSPQVYEQYF. The genes are TRBV30 and TRBJ2-7, with D hard to call. V gave up 2 bases and J gave up 4 bases, with 9 bases separating them. CDR1 GTSNPN and CDR2 SVGIG come from the germline V gene (reference sequence). The CDR3 runs 12 residues. Full variable domain (missing parts from reference TRBV30 and TRBJ2-7): SQTIHQWPATLVQPVGSPLSLECTVEGTSNPNLYWYRQAAGRGLQLLFYSVGIGQISSEVPQNLSASRPQDRQFILSSKKLLLSDSGFYLCAWSPQVYEQYFGPGTRLTVT.

The chain has TRBV30 and TRBJ1-2, with D possibly being TRBD1 (6 bases). V shed 2 bases and J shed 2 bases, with 21 bases lying between them. The CDR3 extends over 17 amino acids. CDR1 is GTSNPN, CDR2 SVGIG, per germline (reference sequence). CDR3 in amino acids: CAWSIHLPGQTNYGYTF. The CDR3, as DNA: TGTGCCTGGAGTATTCACCTCCCCGGACAGACGAACTATGGCTACACCTTC.

The J gene is TRBJ1-1, the V gene TRBV7-8; a weak D match, TRBD1 (5 bases). The CDR3 totals 15 residues. Germline assignment: CDR1 SGHVS and CDR2 FQNEAQ. Trimming removed 6 bases from V and 1 base from J, with 15 bases in between. CDR3 in amino acids: CASRPTGVGNTEAFF. The CDR3 region has the DNA TGTGCCAGCAGGCCTACGGGGGTTGGGAACACTGAAGCTTTCTTT.

The gene calls are TRBV19 and TRBJ2-3; D may be TRBD1 or TRBD2 (5 bases each). V gave up 5 bases and J gave up 3 bases, with 9 bases separating them. Germline CDR1 reads LNHDA; CDR2 reads SQIVND (reference sequence). The CDR3 spans 13 residues. The CDR3 spells CASSGTRTDTQYF. The CDR3 coding sequence is TGTGCCAGTAGTGGGACCCGAACAGATACGCAGTATTTT.

The gene calls are TRBV28 and TRBJ1-4; 9 bases map to TRBD1. Trimming cost V 6 bases and J 4 bases; bases outside gene matches: 9. CDR3 length equals 16 residues. Germline-derived CDR1 and CDR2 are MDHEN and SYDVKM. In DNA form, the CDR3 reads TGTGCCAGCAGAACCGGGGACAGGGCCTTTAATGAAAAACTGTTTTTT. This translates into CASRTGDRAFNEKLFF.

The chain couples TRBV28 to TRBJ2-7; D not resolved. The CDR3 runs to 13 residues. Trimming took off 2 bases at V and 6 bases at J, with 11 bases between the two ends. The V gene's germline CDR1 is MDHEN and CDR2 SYDVKM. For the CDR3, the DNA is TGTGCCAGCAGTTTACCCCGAGACCTCGAGCAGTACTTC. As protein: CASSLPRDLEQYF.

J is TRBJ1-1 and V is TRBV7-9, with 9 bases lining up with TRBD1. Germline trimming cut 7 bases from V and 4 bases from J; bases unmatched to any gene: 16. The germline V gene has CDR1 SEHNR and CDR2 FQNEAQ (reference sequence). This CDR3 has 17 residues. The CDR3 here is CASTPGTGRFGGTEAFF. CDR3 DNA sequence: TGTGCCAGCACCCCCGGGACAGGGAGATTTGGGGGCACTGAAGCTTTCTTT.

The chain couples TRBV9 to TRBJ2-1, with D tentatively TRBD1 (6 bases). V was cut by 0 bases and J by 6 bases, with 13 bases left in between. CDR1 and CDR2 (germline): SGDLS, YYNGEE. The length of the CDR3 is 15 residues. CDR3 nucleotides: TGTGCCAGCAGCGTAGCCCCCTCCAGGGGCAATGAGCAGTTCTTC. Residues: CASSVAPSRGNEQFF.

This clone was observed a handful of times. The chain couples TRBV11-1 to TRBJ1-1; D call uncertain. Trimming took off 1 base at V and 0 bases at J, with 18 bases between the two ends. The germline gives CDR1 SGHAT, CDR2 FQDESV (reference sequence). The CDR3 sequence is 18 residues long. CDR3 coding DNA: TGTGCCAGCAGCTTAGGGAGAAGTAACTCCAACATGAACACTGAAGCTTTCTTT. It specifies CASSLGRSNSNMNTEAFF.

Concerning this clone: Its ends do not fully match the called genes, so a read error is possible. The V call is TRBV5-1, the J call TRBJ2-3, with D uncertain. The germline CDR1 and CDR2 sequences are SGHRS and YFSETQ. This CDR3 comprises 14 residues. CDR3 amino acids: CASSLGLSKDTQYF. As DNA, the CDR3 is TGCGCCAGCAGCTTGGGTCTTAGCAAAGATACGCAGTATTTT.

The chain recombines TRBV5-1 with TRBJ2-2; D uncertain. The V end lost 5 bases, the J end lost 3 bases, and 11 bases lay between the germline ends. Germline V lookup: CDR1 SGHRS, CDR2 YFSETQ. The CDR3 sequence is 14 residues long. CDR3 in amino acids: CASSGPQHTGELFF. In nucleotides, the CDR3 is TGCGCCAGCAGTGGCCCACAGCACACCGGGGAGCTGTTTTTT.

This clone was seen only a few times. The chain carries TRBV28 and TRBJ1-4; the D is unclear. V was shortened by 1 base and J by 0 bases, with 12 bases between the two germline ends. The V gene's germline CDR1 is MDHEN and CDR2 SYDVKM. CDR3 length equals 17 residues. The CDR3 reads CASSLFGSFATNEKLFF. In DNA form, the CDR3 reads TGTGCCAGCAGTTTATTCGGCAGCTTTGCAACTAATGAAAAACTGTTTTTT. The full variable domain, its missing parts supplied by reference TRBV28 and TRBJ1-4, is DVKVTQSSRYLVKRTGEKVFLECVQDMDHENMFWYRQDPGLGLRLIYFSYDVKMKEKGDIPEGYSVSREKKERFSLILESASTNQTSMYLCASSLFGSFATNEKLFFGSGTQLSVL.

V is TRBV5-4 and J is TRBJ2-5; D possibly uses TRBD1 or TRBD2 (5 bases each). The CDR3 loop spans 17 amino acids. Germline-derived CDR1 and CDR2 are SGHNT and YYREEE (reference sequence). The V gene lost 0 bases and the J gene lost 5 bases, with 20 bases spanning the gap. CDR3 protein: CASSLVLWGTPGETQYF. The CDR3 DNA follows: TGTGCCAGCAGCTTGGTATTGTGGGGGACGCCGGGGGAGACCCAGTACTTC.

V and J are TRBV30 and TRBJ2-7, with unresolved D. Trimming removed 0 bases from V and 7 bases from J, with 16 bases in between. CDR1 GTSNPN and CDR2 SVGIG come from the germline V gene (reference sequence). The CDR3 contains 14 residues. In DNA form, the CDR3 reads TGTGCCTGGAGTGTACTGACACTGTCACGGGAGCAGTACTTC. Translated, it gives CAWSVLTLSREQYF.

This chain links TRBV29-1 with TRBJ2-5; a possible D gene is TRBD2 (6 bases). The CDR3 contains 14 residues. Trimming removed 4 bases at V and 5 bases at J, with 17 bases between. Germline V CDR1 and CDR2: SQVTM, ANQGSEA. The CDR3 reads CSVGASAPWETQYF. The CDR3 region has the DNA TGCAGCGTTGGGGCTAGCGCCCCGTGGGAGACCCAGTACTTC. The full variable domain, in which reference TRBV29-1 and TRBJ2-5 provide the parts outside the CDR3, is SAVISQKPSRDICQRGTSLTIQCQVDSQVTMMFWYRQQPGQSLTLIATANQGSEATYESGFVIDKFPISRPNLTFSTLTVSNMSPEDSSIYLCSVGASAPWETQYFGPGTRLLVL.

Only a few counts were recorded for this clone. The V and J genes are TRBV25-1 and TRBJ2-5, with TRBD1 matching 10 bases. Trimming took 6 bases from V and 5 from J; bases not matched to a gene: 6. CDR1 and CDR2 from the germline V gene are MGHDK and SYGVNS. The CDR3 covers 14 residues. CDR3 in amino acids: CASSRTGGGETQYF. The CDR3 DNA is TGTGCCAGCAGCCGGACAGGGGGAGGGGAGACCCAGTACTTC. The whole variable domain, filled in from reference TRBV25-1 and TRBJ2-5, reads EADIYQTPRYLVIGTGKKITLECSQTMGHDKMYWYQQDPGMELHLIHYSYGVNSTEKGDLSSESTVSRIRTEHFPLTLESARPSHTSQYLCASSRTGGGETQYFGPGTRLLVL.